Listed below are T cell receptor beta chains from one sample, sequenced in a study of T cells in Graves' hyperthyroidism and ophthalmopathy. TCRdb reanalysed the multiplex PCR reads using MiXCR and keeps one entry per CDR3 protein. In the table there are about 640,000 distinct CDR3 sequences, around 15% of which are singletons. The sequenced material came from blood. These receptors came from a woman between 50 and 59 years old with Graves' ophthalmopathy. Each CDR3 is given with its conserved first and last residue. The D gene is left open where the match is weak. Some rows have no size entry. The others give once, few or many, or a class for an expanded clone.

.	many	TRBV6-2/TRBV6-3	TRBJ2-5	CASSYREETQYF	TGTGCCAGCAGTTACCGAGAAGAGACCCAGTACTTC
.	few	TRBV5-1	TRBJ1-2	CASSLSEQAGGYTF	TGCGCCAGCAGCTTGTCGGAACAGGCGGGTGGCTACACCTTC
.	many	TRBV10-3	TRBJ2-1	CAAGGRLDNEQFF	TGTGCTGCAGGGGGGCGTCTTGACAATGAGCAGTTCTTC
.	.	TRBV7-3	TRBJ2-7	CASSLVASVGYEQYF	TGTGCCAGCAGCTTAGTGGCTAGCGTGGGCTACGAGCAGTACTTC
.	.	TRBV29-1	TRBJ2-1	CSVDRILYNEQFF	TGCAGCGTTGATAGGATCCTTTACAATGAGCAGTTCTTC
TRBD1	many	TRBV7-9	TRBJ2-7	CASSFQGASYEQYF	TGTGCCAGCAGCTTTCAGGGGGCGAGCTACGAGCAGTACTTC
TRBD1	few	TRBV7-9	TRBJ2-7	CASSWDRDPYEQYF	TGTGCCAGCAGCTGGGACAGGGATCCCTACGAGCAGTACTTC
TRBD1	many	TRBV2	TRBJ2-1	CASNPQGSYNEQFF	TGTGCCAGTAACCCACAGGGGTCCTACAATGAGCAGTTCTTC
.	many	TRBV5-1	TRBJ2-7	CASSLYLRREQYF	TGCGCCAGCAGCTTGTATTTGCGACGCGAGCAGTACTTC
TRBD1	many	TRBV12-3/TRBV12-4	TRBJ2-7	CASSSIGQGRTSYEQYF	TGTGCCAGCAGTTCAATCGGACAGGGGCGGACCTCCTACGAGCAGTACTTC
.	many	TRBV6-2/TRBV6-3	TRBJ1-1	CASSYSISTGWSTEAFF	TGTGCCAGCAGTTACTCCATAAGCACTGGGTGGAGCACTGAAGCTTTCTTT
TRBD2	.	TRBV19	TRBJ2-1	CASSVPGLAEITSYNEQFF	TGTGCCAGTAGTGTCCCGGGACTAGCGGAAATTACTTCCTACAATGAGCAGTTCTTC
.	few	TRBV7-3	TRBJ2-7	CASSPQQGSLEQYF	TGTGCCAGCAGCCCTCAACAGGGTTCCCTCGAGCAGTACTTC
TRBD2	.	TRBV5-1	TRBJ2-7	CASSYGTSGSPHEQYF	TGCGCCAGCAGCTATGGGACTAGCGGGAGTCCCCACGAGCAGTACTTC
.	many	TRBV7-2	TRBJ1-4	CASSLVIGRGLGTNEKLFF	TGTGCCAGCAGCTTAGTGATTGGGCGGGGTTTAGGAACTAATGAAAAACTGTTTTTT
.	many	TRBV6-2/TRBV6-3	TRBJ1-5	CASSSGDYSNQPQHF	TGTGCCAGCAGTTCCGGGGACTATAGCAATCAGCCCCAGCATTTT
TRBD2	many	TRBV24-1	TRBJ2-1	CATTATSGSREQFF	TGTGCCACCACCGCGACTAGCGGGAGTCGAGAGCAGTTCTTC
.	many	TRBV20-1	TRBJ2-7	CSAKGQIYEQYF	TGCAGTGCTAAAGGTCAGATCTACGAGCAGTACTTC
.	.	TRBV28	TRBJ2-2	CASRIIGELFF	TGTGCCAGCAGAATTATCGGGGAGCTGTTTTTT
.	many	TRBV6-2/TRBV6-3	TRBJ2-5	CASSFRLTEETQYF	TGTGCCAGCAGTTTTAGACTGACCGAAGAGACCCAGTACTTC
.	many	TRBV20-1	TRBJ2-1	CSASQNRGGANEQFF	TGCAGTGCTAGTCAAAATAGGGGGGGGGCTAATGAGCAGTTCTTC
.	.	TRBV5-4	TRBJ1-2	CACGANYGYTF	TGTGCCTGCGGAGCTAACTATGGCTACACCTTC
.	.	TRBV12-5	TRBJ1-1	CASGSPGGSGAEAFF	TGTGCTAGTGGTTCCCCCGGGGGCTCGGGCGCTGAAGCTTTCTTT
TRBD1	few	TRBV5-8	TRBJ1-4	CASSLAGTGSEKLLF	TGTGCCAGCAGCTTGGCTGGGACAGGGTCTGAAAAACTGCTTTTT
TRBD1	.	TRBV7-3	TRBJ1-1	CASSLTRDSVVAFF	TGTGCCAGCAGCTTAACCCGGGACAGTGTTGTCGCTTTCTTT
.	many	TRBV6-1	TRBJ2-7	CASRDRRGLPYEQYF	TGTGCCAGCAGAGATAGGCGGGGATTACCCTACGAGCAGTACTTC
.	many	TRBV2	TRBJ2-7	CASSADRTYEQYF	TGTGCCAGCAGTGCGGATCGAACCTACGAGCAGTACTTC
.	.	TRBV28	TRBJ2-1	CASSSLGRVDNEQFF	TGTGCCAGCAGTTCCCTAGGGCGGGTAGACAATGAGCAGTTCTTC
.	many	TRBV20-1	TRBJ2-2	CSASLVNTGELFF	TGCAGTGCTAGTTTGGTGAACACCGGGGAGCTGTTTTTT
.	few	TRBV6-5	TRBJ2-7	CASSYVSSYEQYF	TGTGCCAGCAGTTATGTTAGCTCCTACGAGCAGTACTTC
.	many	TRBV28	TRBJ1-2	CASSPPGAGYGYTF	TGTGCCAGCAGTCCCCCGGGGGCGGGCTATGGCTACACCTTC
.	many	TRBV28	TRBJ1-5	CASSLFRAGGNQPQHF	TGTGCCAGCAGTTTATTCCGGGCAGGAGGCAATCAGCCCCAGCATTTT
.	many	TRBV7-2	TRBJ1-1	CASSLFGAGTEAFF	TGTGCCAGCAGCTTATTCGGCGCAGGGACTGAAGCTTTCTTT
.	.	TRBV28	TRBJ1-2	CASSDPIGLRNYGCTF	TGTGCCAGCAGCGACCCGATCGGATTAAGAAACTATGGCTGCACCTTC
.	many	TRBV7-8	TRBJ2-1	CASSLVVMGPLSSYNEQFF	TGTGCCAGCAGCTTAGTGGTGATGGGGCCGCTGAGCTCCTACAATGAGCAGTTCTTC
TRBD2	many	TRBV28	TRBJ2-3	CASSVSPIAGVGTDTQYF	TGTGCCAGCAGCGTTTCCCCAATAGCGGGAGTCGGCACAGATACGCAGTATTTT
TRBD1	.	TRBV12-3/TRBV12-4	TRBJ2-7	CASSIQTGQNYEQYF	TGTGCCAGCAGTATTCAGACAGGGCAGAACTACGAGCAGTACTTC
TRBD2	.	TRBV4-1	TRBJ2-7	CASSQVLAGGPDEQYF	TGCGCCAGCAGCCAAGTACTAGCGGGAGGGCCGGACGAGCAGTACTTC
TRBD1	.	TRBV28	TRBJ1-5	CAGSPWTGSGNQPQHF	TGTGCCGGCAGTCCCTGGACAGGGTCTGGCAATCAGCCCCAGCATTTT
.	few	TRBV20-1	TRBJ2-2	CSAPIQGLGELFF	TGCAGTGCCCCTATACAGGGCCTGGGGGAACTGTTTTTT
.	.	TRBV10-3	TRBJ2-7	CAIRDPGTSSYEQYF	TGTGCCATCAGAGACCCGGGTACCAGCTCCTACGAGCAGTACTTC
.	many	TRBV27	TRBJ2-7	CASSSYGAFYEQYF	TGTGCCAGCAGTTCCTACGGGGCTTTCTACGAGCAGTACTTC
.	many	TRBV27	TRBJ2-1	CASSRGTRNQDNEQFF	TGTGCCAGCAGCCGCGGGACTCGCAATCAAGACAATGAGCAGTTCTTC
.	few	TRBV30	TRBJ1-4	CAWSVRRRRANEKLFF	TGTGCCTGGAGTGTACGCAGGAGGAGAGCTAATGAAAAACTGTTTTTT
TRBD1	many	TRBV28	TRBJ2-1	CASSFVGQRRNEQFF	TGTGCCAGCAGTTTTGTGGGACAGAGACGCAATGAGCAGTTCTTC
.	.	TRBV20-1	TRBJ2-5	CSASIQGRSETQYF	TGCAGTGCTAGTATCCAGGGGAGGTCGGAGACCCAGTACTTC
TRBD1	few	TRBV5-1	TRBJ1-2	CASSLGTGAPNYGYTF	TGCGCCAGCAGCTTGGGGACAGGGGCTCCGAACTATGGCTACACCTTC
.	.	TRBV18	TRBJ2-3	CASSANGADTQYF	TGTGCCAGCTCAGCGAACGGGGCAGATACGCAGTATTTT